This TCR beta chain derives from a study of blood T cells in healthy people across ages. Study-level points and caveats: Per million T cells, TCR beta diversity dropped about linearly as age rose.

Trimming took 0 bases from V and 8 from J, leaving 11 bases between them. The CDR3 totals 13 residues. The germline gives CDR1 SGHRS, CDR2 YFSETQ. This clonotype was recorded a few times. Its target is unknown. Every donor gave approximately 10 milliliters of peripheral blood. The study isolated at least 6.5 million PBMCs from each sample. Sample-barcoded 5' priming and a J-beta primer mix drove a second PCR of 7 to 11 cycles. The authors tagged each cDNA molecule using a template-switch adaptor with 12 random nucleotides. TCRdb re-called the 5' RACE reads through MiXCR, storing one row per CDR3 protein. The data contain 1.4 million or so distinct CDR3 sequences, approximately 39% of them singletons.

The chain uses TRBV5-1 and TRBJ1-1; D is uncertain. Sequences were obtained from blood. This TCR was recovered from a woman under 30 in good health. The CDR3 region has the DNA TGCGCCAGCAGCTTGGAGAGTCGTACCGAAGCTTTCTTT. The encoded protein is CASSLESRTEAFF. Drawing the rest from reference TRBV5-1 and TRBJ1-1, the complete variable domain is KAGVTQTPRYLIKTRGQQVTLSCSPISGHRSVSWYQQTPGQGLQFLFEYFSETQRNKGNFPGRFSGRQFSNSRSEMNVSTLELGDSALYLCASSLESRTEAFFGQGTRLTVV.